This record looks at one T cell receptor beta chain sequence and its context. This clonotype was counted a few times. Its antigen is not yet known. It has no much larger one-base neighbor in the sample; base qualities were not kept. This sample is drawn from a study of CD8 T cells in Susac syndrome (dated by TCRdb to the late 2010s). Looking at the study overall: Among the Susac syndrome patients who were sequenced, clinically active disease was present in about 6 and clinical remission was observed in fewer than 10. At blood withdrawal, Susac syndrome patients were either therapy-naive, taking corticosteroids (in some cases with IVIg as well), or taking IVIg alone. Repertoire sequencing was used to test whether CD8+ T cell activation and differentiation in Susac syndrome was antigen driven. The investigation overall reported the following: In the CD4+ T cell repertoire of Susac syndrome patients, clonal expansion was not detected. The TCR sequencing and HLA analysis was acknowledged to have included a relatively small number of individuals.

Reading from cysteine to phenylalanine, the CDR3 counts 12 amino acids. Only the CDR3 part of the read is kept: 36 bases, read in frame from the first base. Sequences DFQATT (CDR1) and SNEGSKA (CDR2) are obtained from the germline V gene (reference sequence). The junction shows trimming of 6 bases on V and 4 bases on J, plus 10 bases between the germline ends. RNA was extracted using the RNeasy kit, and roughly 0.5 to 1 ug of the RNA was reverse transcribed with random hexamers. The immunoSEQ multiplex PCR assay, which covers 54 Vbeta and 13 Jbeta segments, was used to amplify TCR beta CDR3 regions. PCR amplification bias was corrected using a synthetic template baseline for primer optimization and computational correction. The published analysis was carried out like this. Reads were annotated to V, D and J genes per IMGT and analyzed with immunoSEQ Analyzer, keeping only productive sequences. To calculate clonality, Shannon entropy was normalized by log2 of the number of productive unique sequences and then subtracted from one. Public and private clones were assessed among the 100 most prevalent clones of each patient and control. Clones were defined as Susac-specific if absent from the healthy and MS cohorts, from approximately 1,100 published viral clones and from other ImmuneACCESS disease sequences. The raw public data were reprocessed by TCRdb itself: fastp quality trimming at Q25, MiXCR clonotype calling, in-frame beta chains only. Each CDR3 protein appears once, grouped with its most common genes and DNA. In this record, the V and J calls reflect TCRdb's handling and not the investigators' own analysis. In all, the sample holds roughly 150,000 distinct CDR3 sequences, and 85% to 95% of those were seen once. The ten largest clones take up roughly 0.15% of the sample.

High-throughput TCR beta sequencing profiled peripheral blood CD8+ and CD4+ T cells from healthy donors, Susac syndrome patients and multiple sclerosis patients. The Susac syndrome patients fulfilled recently defined diagnostic criteria for definite or probable disease. CD8+ TEMRA cells were enriched by FACS, while bulk CD8+ and CD4+ T cells were purified by magnetic negative isolation. Blood was collected in EDTA tubes and processed within 24 hours, with PBMCs isolated through density gradient centrifugation. PBMCs intended for TCR sequencing were cryopreserved in liquid nitrogen and thawed later in a water bath at 37 degrees C. The sorted or isolated CD4+, CD8+ and CD8+ TEMRA cells reached a purity of at least 90%.

The sequence derives from a human donor with Susac syndrome. Recombination linked TRBV20-1 to TRBJ1-3; the best D guess is TRBD1, with 5 bases matching. Sequenced sample: CD4+ T cells from PBMCs. The base sequence is TGCAGTGCCGACGGGGCCGGAAACACCATATATTTT. Its coded protein is CSADGAGNTIYF.